This T cell receptor beta chain was found in a study of HIV-infected children after antiretroviral therapy interruption. Germline CDR1 DFQATT, CDR2 SNEGSKA (reference sequence). This CDR3 spans 15 amino acids. The V gene end was trimmed by 5 bases and the J gene end by 0 bases; junction bases not matched to a gene: 8. Treatment here: PENTA 11 planned treatment interruption arm or continuous ART arm. RNA-based 3' RACE libraries used unique molecular identifiers. Via MiXCR, TCRdb re-called the 3' RACE reads, giving one row per CDR3 protein. The sample has 40,000 to 55,000 distinct CDR3 sequences, roughly 4.5% seen once. This clonotype occurred many times.

The clonotype was recovered from a pool of human donors with HIV. The material sequenced was CD45RA+ CD4+ T cells from PBMCs, pooled from several time points, taken from a donor given antiretroviral therapy, either interrupted or continuous. The sample's subset: naive CD4+ CD45RA+ CD45RO- T cells. V gene TRBV20-1 combines with J gene TRBJ1-1; 8 bases fit TRBD1. CDR3 protein: CSARPGTGLNTEAFF. The CDR3 DNA follows: TGCAGTGCTCGTCCCGGGACAGGTCTGAACACTGAAGCTTTCTTT.